One and the same sample provided the 9 T cell receptor beta chains below, sequenced in a study of beta chain features in type 1 diabetes (dated by TCRdb to 2016 to 2018). The library was prepared using the immunoSEQ multiplex PCR assay. The entire isolated RNA was reverse transcribed using the High Capacity cDNA Reverse Transcription Kit, and thus expressed TCRB transcripts were sequenced. TCRdb limited this immuneACCESS table to in-frame rearrangements with V and J called. A share of clones is missing; checked studies link under half to unresolved V genes, and the rest is unexplained. The sample profile shows hundreds of thousands of clones; about a sixth of them were found once. Together, the top ten hold approximately 0.093% of the sample. Sequencing was performed on naive CD4+ T cells from blood. Taken with the paper, the label for cell subset or site translates to: true naive CD4+ T cells. These receptors all come from a man between 18 and 35 years old in good health.

This clone was counted between two and nine times. The J gene is TRBJ2-3, the V gene TRBV12-1; TRBD2, the table's D call, lacks a check against the DNA. TRBV12-1 is designated a pseudogene. The CDR3 extends over 13 amino acids. The CDR3 region is CASRLAAWGTQYF. The CDR3 coding sequence is TGTGCCAGCAGACTAGCGGCTTGGGGTACGCAGTATTTT.

This clone was seen more than once but under ten times. The rearrangement joins TRBV10-3 to TRBJ2-7; TRBD2 matches 7 bases. The junction had 10 bases not matched to a gene; V was cut back by 6 bases and J by 5 bases. The CDR3 consists of 14 residues. CDR1 is ENHRY, CDR2 SYGVKD, per germline. CDR3 DNA sequence: TGTGCCATCAGGTCTAGCGGAGTGGGGGACGAGCAGTACTTC. Translation: CAIRSSGVGDEQYF.

The gene calls are TRBV2 and TRBJ1-1; D is uncertain. Germline V lookup: CDR1 SNHLY, CDR2 FYNNEI. CDR3 size: 11 residues. V lost 8 bases to trimming and J lost 5 bases, with 9 bases between them. The CDR3 DNA is TGTGCCAGCGGGCAGAGGACTGAAGCTTTCTTT. This translates into CASGQRTEAFF.

This clone occurred a few times. The rearrangement links TRBV2 to TRBJ2-3; 12 nucleotides match TRBD2. Trimming cost V 6 bases and J 0 bases; bases outside gene matches: 4. The CDR3 spans 16 residues. Germline assignment: CDR1 SNHLY and CDR2 FYNNEI. CDR3 in amino acids: CASRASGRASTDTQYF. In DNA form, the CDR3 reads TGTGCCAGCAGGGCTAGCGGGAGGGCCAGCACAGATACGCAGTATTTT.

This chain uses TRBV27 with TRBJ1-2, with D maybe TRBD1 (6 bases). Germline loops: CDR1 MNHEY, CDR2 SMNVEV (reference sequence). The CDR3 consists of 13 residues. V was cut by 6 bases and J by 10 bases, with 18 bases left in between. The CDR3 DNA follows: TGTGCCAGCAGCTCGAAGGGGGATATTGACTACACCTTC. Its translation: CASSSKGDIDYTF.

This sequence joins TRBV18 and TRBJ2-7; a weak D match, TRBD1 (5 bases). This CDR3 comprises 13 residues. The V and J ends lost 5 bases and 1 base respectively, with 9 bases between them. Germline lookup yields CDR1 KGHSH and CDR2 LQKENI. In DNA, the CDR3 is TGTGCCAGCTCATCGGACACTTCCTACGAGCAGTACTTC. Translating gives CASSSDTSYEQYF.

This clone appeared a few times. The rearrangement links TRBV5-1 to TRBJ1-1, with D perhaps TRBD1 (6 bases). The V gene lost 0 bases and the J gene lost 6 bases, with 12 bases spanning the gap. The CDR3 runs to 14 residues. Germline V gene data show CDR1 as SGHRS and CDR2 as YFSETQ. The CDR3 region has the DNA TGCGCCAGCAGCTTGGATCAGGGGTCCCCTGAAGCTTTCTTT. Translated, it gives CASSLDQGSPEAFF. The variable domain in full, with the rest retrieved from reference TRBV5-1 and TRBJ1-1, is KAGVTQTPRYLIKTRGQQVTLSCSPISGHRSVSWYQQTPGQGLQFLFEYFSETQRNKGNFPGRFSGRQFSNSRSEMNVSTLELGDSALYLCASSLDQGSPEAFFGQGTRLTVV.

This clone has just one count. The chain uses TRBV28 and TRBJ1-3; weak D call: TRBD1 (6 bases). CDR3 length equals 13 residues. V lost 3 bases and J 4 bases, leaving 7 bases between the germline ends. Germline CDR1 is MDHEN and CDR2 is SYDVKM. The CDR3 loop reads CASSFDRGNTIYF. CDR3 nucleotides: TGTGCCAGCAGTTTCGACAGGGGAAACACCATATATTTT.

The V and J genes are TRBV18 and TRBJ1-5; TRBD1 matches 7 bases. V was pared by 1 base and J by 6 bases, with 6 bases of the junction left unmatched. The CDR3 contains 15 residues. CDR1 is KGHSH and CDR2 is LQKENI in the germline V gene. CDR3 sequence: CASSPQGAVGQPQHF. The CDR3 bases are TGTGCCAGCTCACCACAGGGGGCGGTCGGTCAGCCCCAGCATTTT.